The subject of this entry is one T cell receptor beta chain. No antigen is known for it. This entry comes from a study of PD-1 blockade in mismatch repair-deficient tumors. Sequencing used immunoSEQ multiplex PCR; TCRdb keeps in-frame clones, though not all of them. Of 75,000 to 80,000 clones listed, approximately 78% are singletons. PCR or immunohistochemistry showed mismatch repair deficiency in every enrolled patient. Study-level points and caveats: After pembrolizumab, tumor-resident clones rose rapidly, then generally contracted before radiologic responses.

Trimming removed 5 bases from V and 8 bases from J, with 21 bases in between. Germline CDR1 and CDR2: LGHNA and YNFKEQ. This CDR3 comprises 15 residues. This receptor was taken from an adult with mismatch repair-deficient cancer. The V and J genes are TRBV4-2 and TRBJ1-2; the D is unclear. Source: peripheral blood, taken 44 weeks after starting pembrolizumab. The CDR3 is CASSLSAVRRHGYTF. The DNA of the CDR3 is TGTGCCAGCAGCTTGTCGGCCGTTCGCCGCCACGGCTACACCTTC.